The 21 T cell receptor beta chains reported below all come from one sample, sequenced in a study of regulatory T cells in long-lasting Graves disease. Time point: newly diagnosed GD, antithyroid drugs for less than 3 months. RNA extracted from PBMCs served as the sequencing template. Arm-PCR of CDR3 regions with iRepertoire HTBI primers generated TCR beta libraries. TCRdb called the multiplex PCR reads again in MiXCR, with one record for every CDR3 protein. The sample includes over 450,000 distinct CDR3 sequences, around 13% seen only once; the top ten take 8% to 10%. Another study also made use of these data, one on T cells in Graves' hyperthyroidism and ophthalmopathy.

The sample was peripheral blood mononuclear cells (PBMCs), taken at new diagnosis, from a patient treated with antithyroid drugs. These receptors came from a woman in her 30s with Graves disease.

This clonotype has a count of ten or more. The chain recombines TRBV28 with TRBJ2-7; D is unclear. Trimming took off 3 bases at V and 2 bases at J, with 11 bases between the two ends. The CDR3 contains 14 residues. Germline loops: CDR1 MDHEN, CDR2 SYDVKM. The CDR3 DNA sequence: TGTGCCAGCAGTTTTCGTAGGAATACCTACGAGCAGTACTTC. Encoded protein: CASSFRRNTYEQYF. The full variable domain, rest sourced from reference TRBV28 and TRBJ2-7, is DVKVTQSSRYLVKRTGEKVFLECVQDMDHENMFWYRQDPGLGLRLIYFSYDVKMKEKGDIPEGYSVSREKKERFSLILESASTNQTSMYLCASSFRRNTYEQYFGPGTRLTVT.

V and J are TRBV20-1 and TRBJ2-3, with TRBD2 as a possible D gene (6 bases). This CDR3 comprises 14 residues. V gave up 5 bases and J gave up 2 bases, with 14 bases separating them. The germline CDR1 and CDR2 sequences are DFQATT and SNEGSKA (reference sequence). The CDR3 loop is CSALGLAATDTQYF. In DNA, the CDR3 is TGCAGTGCTCTGGGACTCGCGGCCACAGATACGCAGTATTTT.

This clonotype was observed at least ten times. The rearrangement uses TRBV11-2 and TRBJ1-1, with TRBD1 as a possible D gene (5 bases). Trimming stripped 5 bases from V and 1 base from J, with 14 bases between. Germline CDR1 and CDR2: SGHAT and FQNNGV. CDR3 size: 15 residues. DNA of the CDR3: TGTGCCAGCAGCCACCCGGGACGCGGGAACACTGAAGCTTTCTTT. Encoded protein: CASSHPGRGNTEAFF.

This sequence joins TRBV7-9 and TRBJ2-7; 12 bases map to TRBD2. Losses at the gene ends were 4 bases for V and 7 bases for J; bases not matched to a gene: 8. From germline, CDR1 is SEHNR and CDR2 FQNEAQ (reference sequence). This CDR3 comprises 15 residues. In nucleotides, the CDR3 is TGTGCCAGCAGCTCGGGACTAGCGGGCGAGGGGGAGCAGTACTTC. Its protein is CASSSGLAGEGEQYF.

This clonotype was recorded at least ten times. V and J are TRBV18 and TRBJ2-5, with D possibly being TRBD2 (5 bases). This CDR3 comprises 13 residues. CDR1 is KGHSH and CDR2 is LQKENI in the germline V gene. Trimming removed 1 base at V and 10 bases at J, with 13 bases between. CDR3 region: CASSPRTFSGQYF. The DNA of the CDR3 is TGTGCCAGCTCACCACGGACTTTCTCCGGCCAGTACTTC.

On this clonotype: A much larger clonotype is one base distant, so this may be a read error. The CDR3: CSSSLTGHTEAFF. As DNA, the CDR3 is TGTTCCAGCAGCTTAACAGGACACACTGAAGCTTTCTTT. The chain combines TRBV7-3 with TRBJ1-1; D is possibly TRBD1 (5 bases). CDR3 size: 13 residues. The V gene's germline CDR1 is SGHTA and CDR2 FQGTGA. The full variable domain, its missing parts supplied by reference TRBV7-3 and TRBJ1-1, is GAGVSQTPSNKVTEKGKYVELRCDPISGHTALYWYRQSLGQGPEFLIYFQGTGAADDSGLPNDRFFAVRPEGSVSTLKIQRTERGDSAVYLCSSSLTGHTEAFFGQGTRLTVV.

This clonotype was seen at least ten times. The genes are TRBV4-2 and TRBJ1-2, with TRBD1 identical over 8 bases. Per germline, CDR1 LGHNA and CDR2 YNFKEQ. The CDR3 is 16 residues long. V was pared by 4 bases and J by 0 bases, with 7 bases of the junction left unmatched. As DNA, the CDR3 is TGTGCCAGCAGCCCGGATGGGGACAGGTCTAACTATGGCTACACCTTC. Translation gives CASSPDGDRSNYGYTF.

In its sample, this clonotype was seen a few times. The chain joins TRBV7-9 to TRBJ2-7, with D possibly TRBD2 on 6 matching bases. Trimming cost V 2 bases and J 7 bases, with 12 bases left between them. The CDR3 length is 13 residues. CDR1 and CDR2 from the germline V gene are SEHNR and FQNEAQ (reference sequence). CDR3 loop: CASSLSSAGEQYF. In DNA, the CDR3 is TGTGCCAGCAGCTTATCGTCCGCGGGAGAGCAGTACTTC.

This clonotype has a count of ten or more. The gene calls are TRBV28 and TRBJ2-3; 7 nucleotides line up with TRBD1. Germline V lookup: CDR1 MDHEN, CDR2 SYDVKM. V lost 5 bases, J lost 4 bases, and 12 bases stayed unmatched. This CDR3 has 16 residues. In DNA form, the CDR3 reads TGTGCCAGCAGTGTCGGGACAGCTTCAGGATCAGATACGCAGTATTTT. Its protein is CASSVGTASGSDTQYF. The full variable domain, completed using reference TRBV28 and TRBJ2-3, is DVKVTQSSRYLVKRTGEKVFLECVQDMDHENMFWYRQDPGLGLRLIYFSYDVKMKEKGDIPEGYSVSREKKERFSLILESASTNQTSMYLCASSVGTASGSDTQYFGPGTRLTVL.

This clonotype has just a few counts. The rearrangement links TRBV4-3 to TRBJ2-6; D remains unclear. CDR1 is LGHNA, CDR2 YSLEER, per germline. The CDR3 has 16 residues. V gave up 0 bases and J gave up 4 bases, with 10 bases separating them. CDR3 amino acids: CASSQDLRLGANVLTF. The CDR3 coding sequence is TGCGCCAGCAGCCAAGATCTGCGGCTAGGGGCCAACGTCCTGACTTTC.

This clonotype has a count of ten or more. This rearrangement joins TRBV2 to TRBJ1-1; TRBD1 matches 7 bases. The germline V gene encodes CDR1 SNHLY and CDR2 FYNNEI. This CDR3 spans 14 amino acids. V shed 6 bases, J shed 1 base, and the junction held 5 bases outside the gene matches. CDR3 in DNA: TGTGCCAGCAGGTCGCAGGGGGGGAACACTGAAGCTTTCTTT. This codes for CASRSQGGNTEAFF.

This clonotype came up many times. CDR3 DNA: TGTGCCAGCAGTCCCTGGACTGGTCTCGGCGAGCAGTACTTC. Translation: CASSPWTGLGEQYF. The chain combines TRBV2 with TRBJ2-7; weak D call: TRBD2 (5 bases). CDR3 length: 14 amino acids. CDR1 and CDR2 (germline): SNHLY, FYNNEI. V was clipped by 5 bases and J by 6 bases, with 17 bases between them.

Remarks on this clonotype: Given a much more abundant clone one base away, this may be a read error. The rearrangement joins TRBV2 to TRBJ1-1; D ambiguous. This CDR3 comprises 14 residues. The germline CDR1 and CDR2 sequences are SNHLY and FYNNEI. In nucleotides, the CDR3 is TGTACCAGTAGAGGTACGAGGCTTTACACTGAAGCTTTCTTT. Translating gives CTSRGTRLYTEAFF.

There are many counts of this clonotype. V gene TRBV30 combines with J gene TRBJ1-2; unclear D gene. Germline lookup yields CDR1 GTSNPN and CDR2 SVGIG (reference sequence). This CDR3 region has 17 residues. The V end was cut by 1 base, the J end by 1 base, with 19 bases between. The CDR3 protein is CAWSGPSTGVFNYGYTF. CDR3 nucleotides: TGTGCCTGGAGTGGACCCAGTACCGGGGTATTTAACTATGGCTACACCTTC. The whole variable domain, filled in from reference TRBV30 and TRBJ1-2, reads SQTIHQWPATLVQPVGSPLSLECTVEGTSNPNLYWYRQAAGRGLQLLFYSVGIGQISSEVPQNLSASRPQDRQFILSSKKLLLSDSGFYLCAWSGPSTGVFNYGYTFGSGTRLTVV.

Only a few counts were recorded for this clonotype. The CDR3, as DNA: TGCGCCAGCAGCTTTCCACCCCCGACTAGCGGGAGGGTGAATGACAATGAGCAGTTCTTC. It yields the protein CASSFPPPTSGRVNDNEQFF. V and J are TRBV5-1 and TRBJ2-1; TRBD2 agrees at 14 bases. The V segment lost 2 bases and the J segment 5 bases; nucleotides outside the gene matches: 15. The CDR3 length is 20 residues. CDR1 and CDR2 (germline): SGHRS, YFSETQ.

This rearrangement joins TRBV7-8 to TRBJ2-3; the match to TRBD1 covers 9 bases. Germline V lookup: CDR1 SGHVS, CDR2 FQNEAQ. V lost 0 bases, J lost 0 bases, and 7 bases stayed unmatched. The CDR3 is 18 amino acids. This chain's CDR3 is CASSLASWTGESTDTQYF. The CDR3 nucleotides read TGTGCCAGCAGCTTAGCGTCGTGGACAGGGGAAAGCACAGATACGCAGTATTTT.

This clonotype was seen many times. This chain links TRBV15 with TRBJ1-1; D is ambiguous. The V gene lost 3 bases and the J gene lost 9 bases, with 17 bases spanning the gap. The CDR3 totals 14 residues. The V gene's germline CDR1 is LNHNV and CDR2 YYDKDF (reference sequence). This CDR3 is CATSSKTHSFKAFF. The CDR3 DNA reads TGTGCCACCAGCAGTAAAACCCACAGCTTTAAAGCTTTCTTT.

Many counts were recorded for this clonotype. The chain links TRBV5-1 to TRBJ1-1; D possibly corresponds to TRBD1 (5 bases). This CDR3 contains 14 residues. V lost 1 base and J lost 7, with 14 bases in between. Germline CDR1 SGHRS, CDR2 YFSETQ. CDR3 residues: CASSLKGEGVEAFF. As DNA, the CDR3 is TGCGCCAGCAGCTTGAAGGGTGAAGGGGTTGAAGCTTTCTTT.

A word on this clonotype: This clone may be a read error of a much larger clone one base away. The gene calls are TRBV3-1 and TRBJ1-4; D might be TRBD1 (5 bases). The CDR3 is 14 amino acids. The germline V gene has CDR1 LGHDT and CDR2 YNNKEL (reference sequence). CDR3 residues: CASKTTRTGEKLSF. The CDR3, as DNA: TGTGCCAGCAAAACCACAAGAACAGGCGAAAAACTGTCTTTT.

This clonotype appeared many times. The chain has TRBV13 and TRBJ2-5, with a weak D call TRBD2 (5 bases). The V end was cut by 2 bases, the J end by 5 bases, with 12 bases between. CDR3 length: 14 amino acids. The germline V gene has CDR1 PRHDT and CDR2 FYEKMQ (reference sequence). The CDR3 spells CASSLRGMGETQYF. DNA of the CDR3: TGTGCCAGCAGCTTACGGGGTATGGGGGAGACCCAGTACTTC.

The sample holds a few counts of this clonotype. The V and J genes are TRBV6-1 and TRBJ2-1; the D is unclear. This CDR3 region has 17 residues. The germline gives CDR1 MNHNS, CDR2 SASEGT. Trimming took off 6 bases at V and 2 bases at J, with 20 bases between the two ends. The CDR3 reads CASSPLGKAITYNEQFF. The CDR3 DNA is TGTGCCAGCAGCCCCCTGGGGAAGGCGATCACCTACAATGAGCAGTTCTTC.